The next 27 T cell receptor beta chains were all read from a single sample in a study of blood T cell repertoires in COVID-19. Profiling relied on immunoSEQ multiplex PCR, and the TCRdb table lists in-frame clones only, not all of them. The table records 190,000 or so clones, around 90% of them present only once. The sequencing input was PBMCs or T cells enriched from blood (not recorded which). The receptors here all came from a man between 18 and 29 years old with acute COVID-19.

The rearrangement links TRBV19 to TRBJ2-4, with a tentative D call TRBD1 (6 bases). Germline CDR1 is LNHDA and CDR2 is SQIVND (reference sequence). V lost 3 bases and J 16 bases, leaving 13 bases between the germline ends. This CDR3 has 11 amino acids. The CDR3: CASSMGTPIYF. CDR3 sequence (DNA): TGTGCCAGTAGTATGGGGACACCTATCTACTTC.

The chain carries TRBV14 and TRBJ2-7, with 8 nucleotides matching TRBD1. The CDR3 has 13 amino acids. CDR1 is SGHDN and CDR2 is FVKESK in the germline V gene. The junction had 2 bases not matched to a gene; V was cut back by 6 bases and J by 1 base. CDR3 nucleotide sequence: TGTGCCAGCAGAGGGGACAGGTCCTACGAGCAGTACTTC. It codes for CASRGDRSYEQYF.

This clone showed up just once. Within the sample, other DNA sequences also encode this same CDR3. This chain connects TRBV6-5 to TRBJ1-2; unclear D gene. Germline loops: CDR1 MNHEY, CDR2 SVGAGI. The CDR3 spans 14 residues. V lost 0 bases to trimming and J lost 5 bases, with 10 bases between them. The CDR3 DNA is TGTGCCAGCAGTTACTCGGGAGGGAATTATGGCTACACCTTC. This sequence encodes CASSYSGGNYGYTF.

The CDR3 nucleotides read TGTGCCAGCACCCTAGCGGTCTCTGGAAACACCATATATTTT. Translating gives CASTLAVSGNTIYF. V is TRBV28 and J is TRBJ1-3, with D uncertain. The length of the CDR3 is 14 residues. Germline V gene data show CDR1 as MDHEN and CDR2 as SYDVKM. With 7 bases removed from V and 0 bases from J, the gap between germline ends came to 10 bases.

J is TRBJ2-1 and V is TRBV19; no definite D call. This CDR3 region has 13 residues. V lost 1 base, J lost 4 bases, and 5 bases lay in between. Germline CDR1 reads LNHDA; CDR2 reads SQIVND (reference sequence). Here the CDR3 DNA reads TGTGCCAGTAGTATAGGGGCATACAATGAGCAGTTCTTC. Amino acids: CASSIGAYNEQFF. Full variable domain (remainder filled in from reference TRBV19 and TRBJ2-1): DGGITQSPKYLFRKEGQNVTLSCEQNLNHDAMYWYRQDPGQGLRLIYYSQIVNDFQKGDIAEGYSVSREKKESFPLTVTSAQKNPTAFYLCASSIGAYNEQFFGPGTRLTVL.

This clone was counted a single time. The rearrangement links TRBV9 to TRBJ1-2, with a possible D match to TRBD1 (6 bases). This CDR3 has 12 residues. V lost 3 bases and J lost 8, with 11 bases in between. Germline V lookup: CDR1 SGDLS, CDR2 YYNGEE. The CDR3 sequence is CASSASGDGYTF. CDR3 sequence (DNA): TGTGCCAGCAGCGCATCAGGGGACGGCTACACCTTC.

The chain carries TRBV27 and TRBJ1-4; D might be TRBD1 (6 bases). The length of the CDR3 is 14 residues. Trimming removed 0 bases from V and 4 bases from J, with 6 bases in between. Germline V lookup: CDR1 MNHEY, CDR2 SMNVEV (reference sequence). This chain's CDR3 is CASSLSQGNEKLFF. The CDR3 DNA reads as TGTGCCAGCAGTTTATCACAGGGTAATGAAAAACTGTTTTTT.

The chain employs TRBV5-1 and TRBJ2-7; D call uncertain. This CDR3 region has 12 residues. Germline V gene sequence: CDR1 SGHRS, CDR2 YFSETQ. Trimming removed 1 base at V and 7 bases at J, with 9 bases between. The CDR3 coding sequence is TGCGCCAGCAGCTTGTTGGGCGTAGAGCAGTACTTC. Its translation: CASSLLGVEQYF.

This chain joins TRBV3-1 (or the pseudogene TRBV3-2) and TRBJ2-1; D possibly corresponds to TRBD2 (5 bases). The germline CDR1 and CDR2 sequences are LGHDT and YNNKEL (reference sequence). Between the trimmed V and J ends, which lost 5 bases and 0 bases, there was a span of 11 bases. There are 15 residues in the CDR3. The CDR3 sequence: CASSELGLSYNEQFF. CDR3 coding DNA: TGTGCCAGCAGCGAGCTAGGACTCTCCTACAATGAGCAGTTCTTC.

The V gene is TRBV7-8, the J gene TRBJ2-1, with 11 bases aligning to TRBD2. CDR3 length: 15 residues. Germline-derived CDR1 and CDR2 are SGHVS and FQNEAQ. Trimming removed 5 bases from V and 6 bases from J; junction bases left unmatched: 6. The CDR3 region is CASSPGLAGVNEQFF. The CDR3 DNA reads TGTGCCAGCAGCCCTGGACTAGCGGGCGTCAATGAGCAGTTCTTC.

The chain employs TRBV6-5 and TRBJ2-1; perhaps TRBD2 as D (6 bases). V lost 5 bases, J lost 0 bases, and 8 bases lay in between. CDR1 is MNHEY, CDR2 SVGAGI, per germline. This CDR3 region has 14 residues. CDR3 DNA: TGTGCCAGCAGTACTAGCAGCTCCTACAATGAGCAGTTCTTC. It codes for CASSTSSSYNEQFF.

This chain uses TRBV5-6 with TRBJ2-3; TRBD1 is a possible D gene (6 bases). In germline, CDR1 is SGHDT, CDR2 YYEEEE. The CDR3 has 12 amino acids. Trimming removed 4 bases from V and 6 bases from J, with 9 bases in between. Here the CDR3 reads CASSPRGDTQYF. The CDR3 nucleotides are TGTGCCAGCAGCCCAAGGGGGGATACGCAGTATTTT.

The chain links TRBV30 to TRBJ1-1; 8 bases line up with TRBD1. This CDR3 comprises 13 residues. V shed 8 bases, J shed 8 bases, and the junction held 13 bases outside the gene matches. Germline CDR1 is GTSNPN and CDR2 is SVGIG (reference sequence). CDR3 DNA sequence: TGTGCCAGTTCACAGGGGGTAAGTCGGGAAGCTTTCTTT. Translation: CASSQGVSREAFF. The full variable domain, its missing parts supplied by reference TRBV30 and TRBJ1-1, is SQTIHQWPATLVQPVGSPLSLECTVEGTSNPNLYWYRQAAGRGLQLLFYSVGIGQISSEVPQNLSASRPQDRQFILSSKKLLLSDSGFYLCASSQGVSREAFFGQGTRLTVV.

The rearrangement uses TRBV14 and TRBJ1-6; 8 bases match TRBD1. The CDR3 contains 13 residues. The junction had 3 bases not matched to a gene; V was cut back by 5 bases and J by 9 bases. Looked up from germline, CDR1 is SGHDN and CDR2 is FVKESK. The CDR3 here is CASSATGGSPLHF. The DNA for the CDR3 is TGTGCCAGCAGCGCAACAGGGGGTTCACCCCTCCACTTT. The variable domain in full, with the rest retrieved from reference TRBV14 and TRBJ1-6, is EAGVTQFPSHSVIEKGQTVTLRCDPISGHDNLYWYRRVMGKEIKFLLHFVKESKQDESGMPNNRFLAERTGGTYSTLKVQPAELEDSGVYFCASSATGGSPLHFGNGTRLTVT.

The genes are TRBV18 and TRBJ2-2, with 8 positions matching TRBD2. The V segment lost 6 bases and the J segment 7 bases; nucleotides outside the gene matches: 7. Germline V gives CDR1 KGHSH, CDR2 LQKENI. This CDR3 contains 14 residues. The CDR3 DNA sequence: TGTGCCAGCTCCTTCGCGGGAGGAGACGGGGAGCTGTTTTTT. This gives the protein CASSFAGGDGELFF.

The sample holds one count of this clone. The chain uses TRBV11-2 and TRBJ1-2; unclear D gene. V lost 2 bases, J lost 0 bases, and 7 bases lay in between. Germline V gene lookup returns CDR1 SGHAT and CDR2 FQNNGV. The CDR3 contains 14 residues. The CDR3 region is CASSLTETNYGYTF. The CDR3 bases are TGTGCCAGCAGCTTAACCGAGACTAACTATGGCTACACCTTC.

The V and J genes are TRBV19 and TRBJ1-2; D perhaps matches TRBD1 (6 bases). Trimming took 3 bases from V and 3 from J, leaving 11 bases between them. The CDR3 length is 14 residues. CDR1 LNHDA and CDR2 SQIVND come from the germline V gene (reference sequence). DNA of the CDR3: TGTGCCAGTAGTATCCGGACAGAAGACTATGGCTACACCTTC. Translation: CASSIRTEDYGYTF.

The V call is TRBV27, the J call TRBJ2-7; TRBD2 is a possible D gene (5 bases). Germline V lookup: CDR1 MNHEY, CDR2 SMNVEV (reference sequence). The CDR3 totals 13 residues. Trimming cost V 10 bases and J 2 bases, with 15 bases left between them. This CDR3 is CATLIPGTYEQYF. As DNA, the CDR3 is TGTGCCACCCTCATCCCGGGAACCTACGAGCAGTACTTC.

The gene calls are TRBV4-3 and TRBJ2-5; D perhaps matches TRBD1 (6 bases). Germline values: CDR1 LGHNA, CDR2 YSLEER. The CDR3 has 16 residues. V was shortened by 4 bases and J by 5 bases, with 20 bases between the two germline ends. DNA for the CDR3: TGCGCCAGCAGCCCCAAACACCAGGGGCGCTGGGAGACCCAGTACTTC. Amino acids: CASSPKHQGRWETQYF.

This sequence joins TRBV5-1 and TRBJ1-3, with D possibly being TRBD1 (6 bases). Deletions cut 0 bases from V and 0 bases from J, with 10 bases between. CDR3 length: 16 residues. Germline V gene lookup returns CDR1 SGHRS and CDR2 YFSETQ. The CDR3: CASSLVGTLSGNTIYF. DNA of the CDR3: TGCGCCAGCAGCTTGGTCGGGACACTCTCTGGAAACACCATATATTTT.

The chain is built from TRBV18 and TRBJ2-7; tentative D call: TRBD2 (5 bases). The V and J ends lost 3 bases and 0 bases respectively, with 24 bases between them. Germline V lookup: CDR1 KGHSH, CDR2 LQKENI. The CDR3 is 19 amino acids. CDR3 in DNA: TGTGCCAGCTCACCGGGATATTTGTGGTTATCGGGGAACTCCTACGAGCAGTACTTC. It specifies CASSPGYLWLSGNSYEQYF.

The J gene is TRBJ2-1, the V gene TRBV3-1 (or the pseudogene TRBV3-2), with D perhaps TRBD1 (5 bases). There are 18 residues in the CDR3. CDR1 is LGHDT and CDR2 is YNNKEL in the germline V gene (reference sequence). The V end was cut by 0 bases, the J end by 0 bases, with 15 bases between. CDR3 protein: CASSQDLTGYSSYNEQFF. The CDR3 coding sequence is TGTGCCAGCAGCCAAGACCTTACAGGATACAGCTCCTACAATGAGCAGTTCTTC.

The rearrangement joins TRBV4-1 to TRBJ2-1, with a tentative D call TRBD2 (5 bases). CDR1 and CDR2 (germline): MGHRA, YSYEKL. The V end lost 0 bases, the J end lost 9 bases, and 12 bases lay between the germline ends. The CDR3 has 14 residues. This CDR3 is CASSQDRGPREQFF. CDR3 nucleotide sequence: TGCGCCAGCAGCCAAGATCGGGGTCCGCGTGAGCAGTTCTTC.

V gene TRBV28 combines with J gene TRBJ2-1; TRBD2 matches 10 bases. V shed 2 bases and J 2 bases; nucleotides not matched to a gene: 3. From germline, CDR1 is MDHEN and CDR2 SYDVKM. CDR3 length: 16 amino acids. The CDR3 nucleotides read TGTGCCAGCAGTTTAGGCCTAGCGGGAGCCTACAATGAGCAGTTCTTC. Translation gives CASSLGLAGAYNEQFF.

Worth noting for this clone: The same CDR3 is also encoded by other DNA sequences in this sample. This chain links TRBV19 with TRBJ2-7; no clear D. This CDR3 contains 14 residues. V lost 3 bases and J lost 3, with 12 bases in between. CDR1 and CDR2 from the germline V gene are LNHDA and SQIVND (reference sequence). The CDR3 loop is CASSIGQVDYEQYF. The CDR3 region has the DNA TGTGCCAGTAGTATCGGCCAGGTAGACTACGAGCAGTACTTC.

This rearrangement joins TRBV24-1 to TRBJ2-3, with 8 bases aligning to TRBD1. The germline V gene encodes CDR1 KGHDR and CDR2 SFDVKD. V trimming: 8 bases; J trimming: 4 bases; junction bases outside the gene matches: 7. The CDR3 extends over 14 amino acids. CDR3 in DNA: TGTGCCACCAACGGACAGGGTACAGCAGATACGCAGTATTTT. It translates to CATNGQGTADTQYF.

The chain links TRBV6-2 or TRBV6-3 to TRBJ1-5, with D possibly being TRBD1 (5 bases). The germline CDR1 and CDR2 sequences are MNHEY and SVGEGT. CDR3 length equals 14 residues. V was pared by 2 bases and J by 0 bases, with 5 bases between. The CDR3 region has the DNA TGTGCCAGCAGTTACGGGGCTAGCAATCAGCCCCAGCATTTT. Translation: CASSYGASNQPQHF.